A single sample is the source of the 31 T cell receptor beta chains below, sequenced in a study of cytomegalovirus exposure and HLA in healthy donors. PCR amplification relied on 60 Vbeta primers (plus 13 Jbeta primers). Here immunoSEQ multiplex PCR was the method, and the copy in TCRdb shows in-frame clones only, minus some. The repertoire holds around 100,000 clones, with approximately 66% as singletons. Material: PBMCs. The source of these receptors is a woman in her forties or fifties in good health and CMV-seronegative.

In its sample, this clone was seen once. This chain joins TRBV19 and TRBJ1-5; D is undetermined. V shed 5 bases and J shed 6 bases, with 17 bases lying between them. The CDR3 length is 15 residues. Germline CDR1 LNHDA, CDR2 SQIVND (reference sequence). In DNA, the CDR3 is TGTGCCAGTAGTCGCGACACCCTCTCCGGTCAGCCCCAGCATTTT. It yields the protein CASSRDTLSGQPQHF.

The chain is built from TRBV4-2 and TRBJ2-7; the D gene is possibly TRBD1 (6 bases). The length of the CDR3 is 13 residues. From germline, CDR1 is LGHNA and CDR2 YNFKEQ. Trimming removed 4 bases at V and 7 bases at J, with 14 bases between. Written as DNA, the CDR3 is TGTGCCAGCAGCCCAATGGGGGCTGGGGAGCAGTACTTC. Translating it yields CASSPMGAGEQYF.

The rearrangement links TRBV5-4 to TRBJ2-2; D is perhaps TRBD1 (5 bases). Looked up from germline, CDR1 is SGHNT and CDR2 is YYREEE (reference sequence). The CDR3 has 13 residues. The V gene lost 7 bases and the J gene lost 4 bases, with 11 bases spanning the gap. The CDR3 nucleotides are TGTGCCAGCGAGGTGGGGCTCACCGGGGAGCTGTTTTTT. This codes for CASEVGLTGELFF.

The chain joins TRBV7-8 to TRBJ2-2; possible D gene TRBD2, 7 bases. Germline V lookup: CDR1 SGHVS, CDR2 FQNEAQ. CDR3 length equals 19 residues. V lost 0 bases to trimming and J lost 3 bases, with 20 bases between them. This chain's CDR3 is CASSLASWAGAKHTGELFF. In DNA form, the CDR3 reads TGTGCCAGCAGCTTAGCGAGCTGGGCGGGGGCTAAACACACCGGGGAGCTGTTTTTT.

The chain has TRBV6-1 and TRBJ1-5, with 11 bases fitting TRBD1. The CDR3 loop spans 14 amino acids. Per the germline V gene, CDR1 is MNHNS and CDR2 is SASEGT. V trimming: 3 bases; J trimming: 7 bases; junction bases outside the gene matches: 2. The CDR3 DNA reads TGTGCCAGCAGTGAGGGACAGGGGGGACAGCCCCAGCATTTT. It translates to CASSEGQGGQPQHF.

The chain has TRBV15 and TRBJ2-7; the match to TRBD1 covers 7 bases. Per germline, CDR1 LNHNV and CDR2 YYDKDF (reference sequence). CDR3 length: 15 amino acids. V gave up 2 bases and J gave up 5 bases; unmatched junction bases: 9. The CDR3 region has the DNA TGTGCCACCAGCAGAAAGGACAGGTTTCGCGACGAGCAGTACTTC. Translated: CATSRKDRFRDEQYF.

This clone was observed a handful of times. The chain links TRBV14 to TRBJ2-6; no clear D gene. Looked up from germline, CDR1 is SGHDN and CDR2 is FVKESK. The CDR3 is made up of 14 amino acids. Trimming removed 5 bases from V and 0 bases from J, with 5 bases in between. The CDR3 nucleotides are TGTGCCAGCAGCGTCAGCTCTGGGGCCAACGTCCTGACTTTC. It translates to CASSVSSGANVLTF.

The CDR3 protein is CASSRGMRPSWETQYF. CDR3 sequence (DNA): TGTGCCAGCAGTCGCGGGATGAGGCCCTCGTGGGAGACCCAGTACTTC. J is TRBJ2-5 and V is TRBV14; D may be TRBD2 (6 bases). Trimming stripped 6 bases from V and 5 bases from J, with 22 bases between. Germline loops: CDR1 SGHDN, CDR2 FVKESK. CDR3 length equals 16 residues.

The J gene is TRBJ1-5, the V gene TRBV18, with 9 bases that match TRBD1. V lost 3 bases to trimming and J lost 12 bases; unmatched junction nucleotides: 6. The germline V gene has CDR1 KGHSH and CDR2 LQKENI. The CDR3 totals 13 residues. This CDR3 is CASSPGQGLLQHF. CDR3 DNA sequence: TGTGCCAGCTCACCGGGACAGGGCCTGCTCCAGCATTTT.

The V call is TRBV28, the J call TRBJ2-7; 14 nucleotides agree with TRBD2. V shed 6 bases, J shed 6 bases, and the junction held 16 bases outside the gene matches. The germline gives CDR1 MDHEN, CDR2 SYDVKM. This CDR3 has 18 amino acids. The CDR3 coding sequence is TGTGCCAGCAGCCCCCCCCAGGGACTAGCGGGAGTCGTGATCGAGCAGTACTTC. Amino acids: CASSPPQGLAGVVIEQYF.

The rearrangement links TRBV27 to TRBJ2-3; 9 nucleotides align to TRBD2. The ends lost 8 bases at V and 1 base at J; junction bases unmatched: 16. CDR1 and CDR2 (germline): MNHEY, SMNVEV (reference sequence). The CDR3 runs to 18 residues. This CDR3 is CASSYKGSGRRGTDTQYF. The DNA of the CDR3 is TGTGCCAGCTCATACAAGGGCAGCGGGAGGCGAGGCACAGATACGCAGTATTTT.

This clone was observed a few times. The J gene is TRBJ2-7, the V gene TRBV5-4; D not resolved. Germline CDR1 is SGHNT and CDR2 is YYREEE (reference sequence). V gave up 3 bases and J gave up 5 bases, with 15 bases separating them. This CDR3 comprises 14 residues. CDR3 protein: CASSSTMGPDEQYF. The CDR3 DNA reads as TGTGCCAGCAGCTCCACTATGGGTCCAGACGAGCAGTACTTC. Full variable domain (remainder filled in from reference TRBV5-4 and TRBJ2-7): ETGVTQSPTHLIKTRGQQVTLRCSSQSGHNTVSWYQQALGQGPQFIFQYYREEENGRGNFPPRFSGLQFPNYSSELNVNALELDDSALYLCASSSTMGPDEQYFGPGTRLTVT.

The gene calls are TRBV11-3 and TRBJ2-3, with a possible D match to TRBD2 (6 bases). In germline, CDR1 is SGHNT, CDR2 YENEEA. Deletions cut 6 bases from V and 0 bases from J, with 16 bases between. This CDR3 contains 16 residues. CDR3 sequence (DNA): TGTGCCAGCAGTCAGGGAGGTAGCGGAAGCACAGATACGCAGTATTTT. This gives the protein CASSQGGSGSTDTQYF.

This sequence joins TRBV19 and TRBJ1-5; 9 nucleotides line up with TRBD1. CDR3 size: 19 residues. Germline values: CDR1 LNHDA, CDR2 SQIVND (reference sequence). After removal of 5 bases from V and 0 bases from J, the junction contained 14 bases not matched to a gene. The CDR3 region is CASSHTGQGASLSNQPQHF. Written as DNA, the CDR3 is TGTGCCAGTAGTCATACGGGACAGGGAGCGAGTCTTAGCAATCAGCCCCAGCATTTT.

The J gene is TRBJ2-1, the V gene TRBV29-1, with no clear D. Germline loops: CDR1 SQVTM, CDR2 ANQGSEA. This CDR3 comprises 15 residues. V shed 5 bases and J shed 2 bases, with 16 bases lying between them. This CDR3 reads CSVSVALSAYNEQFF. The CDR3 DNA reads TGCAGCGTTAGTGTAGCCCTGTCCGCCTACAATGAGCAGTTCTTC.

J is TRBJ1-2 and V is TRBV30; D is ambiguous. Germline assignment: CDR1 GTSNPN and CDR2 SVGIG (reference sequence). The CDR3 has 11 amino acids. Trimming removed 4 bases at V and 6 bases at J, with 9 bases between. The CDR3 region is CAWIIGNGYTF. The CDR3 nucleotides are TGTGCCTGGATTATCGGGAATGGCTACACCTTC.

V usage is TRBV18 and J usage is TRBJ1-3, with D unclear. The CDR3 contains 15 residues. Germline V gives CDR1 KGHSH, CDR2 LQKENI. The ends were cut back, 2 bases at V and 0 bases at J, with 8 bases in the middle. CDR3 sequence reads: CASSPGLNSGNTIYF. DNA for the CDR3: TGTGCCAGCTCACCAGGCCTCAACTCTGGAAACACCATATATTTT.

The chain combines TRBV28 with TRBJ1-5, with 7 bases lining up with TRBD1. The V gene end was trimmed by 8 bases and the J gene end by 1 base; junction bases not matched to a gene: 11. The CDR3 extends over 16 amino acids. Germline CDR1 reads MDHEN; CDR2 reads SYDVKM. CDR3 sequence: CASVGAPGGSNQPQHF. The CDR3 DNA sequence: TGTGCCAGCGTTGGGGCACCAGGGGGGAGCAATCAGCCCCAGCATTTT.

This clone was found a few times. V and J are TRBV7-8 and TRBJ1-5; no reliable D call. The CDR3 loop spans 15 amino acids. V dropped 1 base and J dropped 0 bases, with 7 bases sitting between them. Germline V gene sequence: CDR1 SGHVS, CDR2 FQNEAQ. Here the CDR3 reads CASSLDTFSNQPQHF. The CDR3 coding sequence is TGTGCCAGCAGCTTAGACACCTTTAGCAATCAGCCCCAGCATTTT. The full variable domain, rest sourced from reference TRBV7-8 and TRBJ1-5, is GAGVSQSPRYKVAKRGQDVALRCDPISGHVSLFWYQQALGQGPEFLTYFQNEAQLDKSGLPSDRFFAERPEGSVSTLKIQRTQQEDSAVYLCASSLDTFSNQPQHFGDGTRLSIL.

This chain connects TRBV7-2 to TRBJ2-2; D is unclear. V was pared by 1 base and J by 4 bases, with 7 bases between. This CDR3 has 14 amino acids. Germline-derived CDR1 and CDR2 are SGHTA and FQGNSA. The CDR3 loop is CASSLDSITGELFF. The CDR3 coding sequence is TGTGCCAGCAGCTTAGATAGCATCACCGGGGAGCTGTTTTTT.

The genes are TRBV6-4 and TRBJ1-4; no definite D call. The ends were cut back, 8 bases at V and 7 bases at J, with 14 bases in the middle. Germline CDR1 is MRHNA and CDR2 is SNTAGT. CDR3 length: 13 residues. The CDR3 here is CASLIESGEKLFF. In DNA, the CDR3 is TGTGCCAGCCTTATAGAGTCGGGTGAAAAACTGTTTTTT.

This clone was seen a handful of times. This chain joins TRBV7-9 and TRBJ1-1; no clear D gene. Germline lookup yields CDR1 SEHNR and CDR2 FQNEAQ (reference sequence). V lost 7 bases, J lost 2 bases, and 17 bases lay in between. CDR3 length: 15 amino acids. CDR3 sequence (DNA): TGTGCCAGCACCCAACTATTGAGGGTAAACACTGAAGCTTTCTTT. Its protein product is CASTQLLRVNTEAFF.

This rearrangement joins TRBV28 to TRBJ2-7; D call uncertain. The germline gives CDR1 MDHEN, CDR2 SYDVKM. The CDR3 extends over 12 amino acids. The ends were cut back, 2 bases at V and 3 bases at J, with 5 bases in the middle. The CDR3 region is CASSLGVYEQYF. In DNA, the CDR3 is TGTGCCAGCAGTTTAGGAGTCTACGAGCAGTACTTC.

This clone has only one observation. The rearrangement uses TRBV27 and TRBJ2-3; 9 nucleotides line up with TRBD2. This CDR3 has 14 residues. Germline assignment: CDR1 MNHEY and CDR2 SMNVEV (reference sequence). The ends lost 4 bases at V and 7 bases at J; junction bases unmatched: 6. The CDR3 sequence is CASSWEAGGNTQYF. CDR3 DNA sequence: TGTGCCAGCAGTTGGGAAGCGGGGGGAAATACGCAGTATTTT.

This chain joins TRBV27 and TRBJ2-2; maybe TRBD2 (5 bases). The V end lost 7 bases, the J end lost 5 bases, and 14 bases lay between the germline ends. Germline CDR1 is MNHEY and CDR2 is SMNVEV (reference sequence). The CDR3 covers 14 residues. Here the CDR3 DNA reads TGTGCCAGCACCGCAGGTTGGGAGACCGGGGAGCTGTTTTTT. Its protein product is CASTAGWETGELFF.

This chain joins TRBV5-1 and TRBJ2-2; D is undetermined. Trimming removed 2 bases at V and 4 bases at J, with 12 bases between. This CDR3 region has 15 residues. Germline assignment: CDR1 SGHRS and CDR2 YFSETQ. The CDR3 sequence: CASSFSGYGTGELFF. The CDR3 bases are TGCGCCAGCAGCTTCTCAGGTTATGGCACCGGGGAGCTGTTTTTT.

The chain links TRBV7-8 to TRBJ2-5; D possibly corresponds to TRBD2 (6 bases). V lost 2 bases, J lost 5 bases, and 18 bases lay in between. Germline values: CDR1 SGHVS, CDR2 FQNEAQ. This CDR3 contains 16 residues. In DNA, the CDR3 is TGTGCCAGCAGCTTATCCCAGAGGGCTAGCGTCGAGACCCAGTACTTC. This codes for CASSLSQRASVETQYF.

This chain uses TRBV11-3 with TRBJ2-3; D perhaps matches TRBD2 (6 bases). Germline V gives CDR1 SGHNT, CDR2 YENEEA. This CDR3 is 19 amino acids long. V lost 1 base and J 0 bases, leaving 20 bases between the germline ends. CDR3 protein: CASSLAGYFTSGSTDTQYF. For the CDR3, the DNA is TGTGCCAGCAGCTTAGCGGGCTACTTTACGAGCGGGAGCACAGATACGCAGTATTTT. The variable domain in full, completed from reference TRBV11-3 and TRBJ2-3, reads EAGVVQSPRYKIIEKKQPVAFWCNPISGHNTLYWYLQNLGQGPELLIRYENEEAVDDSQLPKDRFSAERLKGVDSTLKIQPAELGDSAVYLCASSLAGYFTSGSTDTQYFGPGTRLTVL.

CDR3 DNA: TGTGCCAGCAGCTTGCCAGGAGCAGGGAATGAAAAACTGTTTTTT. Translation: CASSLPGAGNEKLFF. This chain connects TRBV5-8 to TRBJ1-4; possible D gene TRBD1, 5 bases. V dropped 1 base and J dropped 5 bases, with 12 bases sitting between them. The CDR3 is 15 amino acids. CDR1 is SGHTS and CDR2 is YDEGEE in the germline V gene.

The chain has TRBV30 and TRBJ1-2; no firm D call. This CDR3 has 14 residues. V lost 1 base and J 7 bases, leaving 16 bases between the germline ends. Looked up from germline, CDR1 is GTSNPN and CDR2 is SVGIG (reference sequence). The CDR3, as DNA: TGTGCCTGGAGTGGGTACCCTAAGTCTTTTGGCTACACCTTC. This translates into CAWSGYPKSFGYTF.

The chain employs TRBV27 and TRBJ2-7; 10 nucleotides line up with TRBD1. The CDR3 length is 14 residues. The V gene's germline CDR1 is MNHEY and CDR2 SMNVEV (reference sequence). Trimming cost V 2 bases and J 3 bases; bases outside gene matches: 1. CDR3 residues: CASSLRDRGYEQYF. The CDR3 bases are TGTGCCAGCAGTTTAAGGGACAGGGGCTACGAGCAGTACTTC.